Following are 22 T cell receptor beta chains from one sample sequenced in a study of T cells after yellow fever vaccination. TCRdb reprocessed the 5' RACE reads via MiXCR and lists one record per CDR3 protein. The sample records about 400,000 distinct CDR3 sequences, under 7.5% being singletons. Sample: PBMCs, taken 5 days after the yellow fever booster vaccination. These receptors all come from a man between 25 and 39 years old who received the YFV17D yellow fever vaccine.

This clonotype turned up a few times. This chain joins TRBV4-3 and TRBJ1-1; 7 nucleotides align to TRBD1. The CDR3 extends over 18 amino acids. Trimming took 2 bases from V and 0 from J; bases not matched to a gene: 12. Germline CDR1 LGHNA, CDR2 YSLEER. The CDR3 DNA is TGCGCCAGCAGCCAACGTGGGACAGCGAGGAACGTGAACACTGAAGCTTTCTTT. The encoded protein is CASSQRGTARNVNTEAFF.

To note about this clonotype: At one boundary the junction diverges from the germline segment, which might be a read error. The chain has TRBV29-1 and TRBJ2-7; D ambiguous. CDR1 SQVTM and CDR2 ANQGSEA come from the germline V gene. CDR3 length: 11 residues. The CDR3, as DNA: TGCTGCGTTCCTTTGGGCTACACGCAGTACTTC. Its protein product is CCVPLGYTQYF.

This clonotype was seen a few times. The chain has TRBV9 and TRBJ1-5, with D unresolved. The germline CDR1 and CDR2 sequences are SGDLS and YYNGEE. V lost 0 bases, J lost 2 bases, and 6 bases lay in between. The CDR3 has 14 amino acids. CDR3 sequence: CASSVGPGNQPQHF. The DNA for the CDR3 is TGTGCCAGCAGCGTAGGGCCTGGCAATCAGCCCCAGCATTTT.

The rearrangement joins TRBV7-2 to TRBJ1-4, with D tentatively TRBD1 (6 bases). Germline V CDR1 and CDR2: SGHTA, FQGNSA. The CDR3 length is 16 residues. The V end lost 5 bases, the J end lost 2 bases, and 15 bases lay between the germline ends. The CDR3 loop reads CASSPTGIGTNEKLFF. DNA of the CDR3: TGTGCCAGCAGCCCCACAGGGATTGGCACTAATGAAAAACTGTTTTTT.

This clonotype was counted many times. The chain is built from TRBV6-5 and TRBJ1-1; D remains ambiguous. The CDR3 is made up of 13 amino acids. Germline V CDR1 and CDR2: MNHEY, SVGAGI. Trimming pared 2 bases from V and 11 bases from J, leaving 15 bases between. The CDR3 is CASSYVGVRGAFF. The CDR3 DNA follows: TGTGCCAGCAGTTACGTCGGGGTTCGAGGTGCTTTCTTT.

This clonotype was seen a few times. This chain joins TRBV20-1 and TRBJ2-3; 12 bases are shared with TRBD2. This CDR3 is built from 16 residues. Germline CDR1 reads DFQATT; CDR2 reads SNEGSKA (reference sequence). The trim removed 5 bases at V and 6 bases at J, leaving 12 bases unmatched. The CDR3 DNA reads TGCAGTGCTTTTCCGGGACTAGCGGGCTTAGGGGATACGCAGTATTTT. This sequence encodes CSAFPGLAGLGDTQYF.

This clonotype came up a few times. This rearrangement joins TRBV5-1 to TRBJ1-1; D possibly corresponds to TRBD1 (6 bases). Trimming pared 6 bases from V and 0 bases from J, leaving 12 bases between. The germline V gene has CDR1 SGHRS and CDR2 YFSETQ. The CDR3 is 14 amino acids. CDR3 DNA: TGCGCCAGCACCCGGACAGCGATGAACACTGAAGCTTTCTTT. Translated: CASTRTAMNTEAFF.

The CDR3 DNA sequence: TGTGCCAGCAGTGATTTCTCACCCCTCCACTTT. Translating it yields CASSDFSPLHF. This chain connects TRBV2 to TRBJ1-6; no clear D gene. Trimming removed 3 bases at V and 10 bases at J, with 4 bases between. The CDR3 spans 11 residues. CDR1 is SNHLY, CDR2 FYNNEI, per germline.

This clonotype showed up many times. This chain uses TRBV7-2 with TRBJ1-5; no firm D call. V lost 0 bases, J lost 5 bases, and 5 bases lay in between. This CDR3 is built from 13 residues. CDR1 is SGHTA and CDR2 is FQGNSA in the germline V gene. For the CDR3, the DNA is TGTGCCAGCAGCTTAGCTCTGGATCAGCCCCAGCATTTT. Translated, it gives CASSLALDQPQHF.

This clonotype was recorded many times. The chain links TRBV7-2 to TRBJ2-7; no clear D. CDR1 and CDR2 (germline): SGHTA, FQGNSA. This CDR3 has 12 residues. V dropped 2 bases and J dropped 6 bases, with 8 bases sitting between them. CDR3 residues: CASSLSLREQYF. The CDR3 DNA reads TGTGCCAGCAGCTTATCGCTTCGCGAGCAGTACTTC.

This clonotype was seen repeatedly, ten times or more. This chain connects TRBV4-3 to TRBJ1-5, with a possible D match to TRBD1 (6 bases). Germline CDR1 is LGHNA and CDR2 is YSLEER. The V and J ends lost 0 bases and 0 bases respectively, with 18 bases between them. CDR3 length equals 19 residues. The CDR3 coding sequence is TGCGCCAGCAGCCAAGACCCTCCAGCCGGGACAAATAGCAATCAGCCCCAGCATTTT. Translating gives CASSQDPPAGTNSNQPQHF.

This chain connects TRBV20-1 to TRBJ2-7, with D possibly TRBD2 on 5 matching bases. Deletions cut 2 bases from V and 4 bases from J, with 15 bases between. CDR1 and CDR2 (germline): DFQATT, SNEGSKA (reference sequence). This CDR3 comprises 14 residues. CDR3 loop: CSARYLAGGYEQYF. The CDR3 coding sequence is TGCAGTGCTAGATATCTAGCTGGCGGGTACGAGCAGTACTTC.

This sequence joins TRBV5-1 and TRBJ2-1; no reliable D call. Germline V gene data show CDR1 as SGHRS and CDR2 as YFSETQ. The CDR3 covers 15 residues. Trimming stripped 3 bases from V and 0 bases from J, with 10 bases between. CDR3 coding DNA: TGCGCCAGCAGCTATCCCGAGTCCTCCTACAATGAGCAGTTCTTC. This translates into CASSYPESSYNEQFF.

The V call is TRBV25-1, the J call TRBJ1-5; no reliable D call. V was clipped by 2 bases and J by 7 bases, with 9 bases between them. CDR1 MGHDK and CDR2 SYGVNS come from the germline V gene. The CDR3 extends over 13 amino acids. The CDR3 protein is CASSEGTGQPQHF. The CDR3 DNA follows: TGTGCCAGCAGTGAAGGTACGGGACAGCCCCAGCATTTT.

At least ten counts were recorded for this clonotype. V gene TRBV7-2 combines with J gene TRBJ2-3; tentatively, D is TRBD2 (5 bases). The CDR3 covers 15 residues. Germline V gene sequence: CDR1 SGHTA, CDR2 FQGNSA. V dropped 5 bases and J dropped 6 bases, with 18 bases sitting between them. CDR3: CASSITLSVGDTQYF. The CDR3 nucleotides are TGTGCCAGCAGCATCACCCTTAGCGTGGGGGATACGCAGTATTTT.

In this sample, this clonotype turned up a few times. The chain is built from TRBV20-1 and TRBJ1-1, with D maybe TRBD1 (6 bases). This CDR3 is 17 amino acids long. V dropped 2 bases and J dropped 0 bases, with 19 bases sitting between them. CDR1 is DFQATT, CDR2 SNEGSKA, per germline (reference sequence). The DNA of the CDR3 is TGCAGTGCTAGACCACAGGTAGAGGGGGTCATGAACACTGAAGCTTTCTTT. It translates to CSARPQVEGVMNTEAFF.

This clonotype occurred a few times. The chain employs TRBV7-8 and TRBJ2-2; TRBD2 matches at 7 bases. The CDR3 length is 15 residues. The J segment lost 2 bases and the V segment lost 5 bases, leaving 5 bases of the junction unmatched. Germline CDR1 SGHVS, CDR2 FQNEAQ. CDR3 bases: TGTGCCAGCAGCGCCCTAGCGGCCAACACCGGGGAGCTGTTTTTT. Protein product: CASSALAANTGELFF.

This clonotype was counted at least ten times. The chain couples TRBV7-8 to TRBJ2-3, with D possibly TRBD2 on 6 matching bases. This CDR3 has 17 amino acids. Trimming stripped 0 bases from V and 4 bases from J, with 17 bases between. CDR1 is SGHVS, CDR2 FQNEAQ, per germline. DNA for the CDR3: TGTGCCAGCAGCTTAGCGGGGTTGGAGACTAGGGCAGATACGCAGTATTTT. Translation gives CASSLAGLETRADTQYF.

This chain links TRBV28 with TRBJ2-2; D remains ambiguous. Germline CDR1 MDHEN, CDR2 SYDVKM. Trimming cost V 5 bases and J 0 bases, with 7 bases left between them. This CDR3 is 14 amino acids long. CDR3 coding DNA: TGTGCCAGCAGTACGAGACCGAACACCGGGGAGCTGTTTTTT. Translating it yields CASSTRPNTGELFF.

The rearrangement joins TRBV6-7 to TRBJ2-5; D remains unclear. TRBV6-7 is annotated as an ORF whose role is uncertain. The CDR3 length is 15 residues. The CDR3 DNA is TGTGCTAGAACCCCCATGGTGGGAAACCAAGAGACCCAGTACTTC. It translates to CARTPMVGNQETQYF.

This chain uses TRBV4-3 with TRBJ2-6; TRBD1 aligns across 7 bases. The germline gives CDR1 LGHNA, CDR2 YSLEER. Trimming removed 0 bases from V and 12 bases from J; junction bases left unmatched: 11. The CDR3 extends over 16 amino acids. The CDR3 is CASSQEGTRGLSVLTF. The CDR3 region has the DNA TGCGCCAGCAGCCAAGAAGGTACGAGGGGGCTAAGCGTCCTGACTTTC.

The chain joins TRBV20-1 to TRBJ2-1, with 10 bases that match TRBD2. Germline CDR1 DFQATT, CDR2 SNEGSKA (reference sequence). The ends lost 5 bases at V and 8 bases at J; junction bases unmatched: 9. This CDR3 is built from 14 residues. CDR3 sequence reads: CSALFSGRVHEQFF. CDR3 sequence (DNA): TGCAGTGCTCTCTTCAGCGGGAGGGTTCATGAGCAGTTCTTC.